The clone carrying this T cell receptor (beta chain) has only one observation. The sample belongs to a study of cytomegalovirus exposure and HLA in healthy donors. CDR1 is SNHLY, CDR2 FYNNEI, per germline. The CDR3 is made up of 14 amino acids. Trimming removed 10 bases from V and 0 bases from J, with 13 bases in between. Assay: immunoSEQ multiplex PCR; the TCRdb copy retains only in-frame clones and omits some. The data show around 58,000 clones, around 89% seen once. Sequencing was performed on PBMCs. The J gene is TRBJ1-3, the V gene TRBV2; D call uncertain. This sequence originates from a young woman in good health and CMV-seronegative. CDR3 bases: TGTGCCACCAGCGAACTCCTCTCTGGAAACACCATATATTTT. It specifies CATSELLSGNTIYF.